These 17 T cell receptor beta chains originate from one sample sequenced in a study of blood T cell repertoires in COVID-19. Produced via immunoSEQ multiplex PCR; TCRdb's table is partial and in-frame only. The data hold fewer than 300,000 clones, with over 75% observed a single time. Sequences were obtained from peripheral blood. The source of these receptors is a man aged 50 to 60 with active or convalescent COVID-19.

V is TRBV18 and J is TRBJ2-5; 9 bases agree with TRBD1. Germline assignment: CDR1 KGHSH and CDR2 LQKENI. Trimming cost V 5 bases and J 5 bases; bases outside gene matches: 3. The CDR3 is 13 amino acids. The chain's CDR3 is CASSRTGVETQYF. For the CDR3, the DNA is TGTGCCAGCTCAAGGACAGGGGTGGAGACCCAGTACTTC. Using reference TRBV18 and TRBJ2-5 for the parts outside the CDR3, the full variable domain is NAGVMQNPRHLVRRRGQEARLRCSPMKGHSHVYWYRQLPEEGLKFMVYLQKENIIDESGMPKERFSAEFPKEGPSILRIQQVVRGDSAAYFCASSRTGVETQYFGPGTRLLVL.

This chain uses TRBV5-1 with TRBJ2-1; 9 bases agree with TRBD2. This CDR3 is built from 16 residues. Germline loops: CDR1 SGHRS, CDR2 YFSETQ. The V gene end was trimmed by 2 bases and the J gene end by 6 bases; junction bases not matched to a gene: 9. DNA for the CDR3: TGCGCCAGCAGCTTAGGCGGGAGGGAGGGTCGCAATGAGCAGTTCTTC. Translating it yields CASSLGGREGRNEQFF.

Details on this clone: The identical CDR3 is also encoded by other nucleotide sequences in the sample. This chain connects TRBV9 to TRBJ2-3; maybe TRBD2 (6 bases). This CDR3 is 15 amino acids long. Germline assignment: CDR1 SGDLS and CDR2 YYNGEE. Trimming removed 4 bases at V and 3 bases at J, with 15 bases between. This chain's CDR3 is CASSPRGTGTDTQYF. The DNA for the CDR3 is TGTGCCAGCAGCCCACGCGGGACCGGGACAGATACGCAGTATTTT.

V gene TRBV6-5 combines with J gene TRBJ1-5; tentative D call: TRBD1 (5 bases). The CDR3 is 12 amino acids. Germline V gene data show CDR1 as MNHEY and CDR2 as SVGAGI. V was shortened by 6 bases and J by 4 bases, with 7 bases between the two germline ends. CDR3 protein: CASRQANQPQHF. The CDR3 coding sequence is TGTGCCAGCAGACAGGCGAATCAGCCCCAGCATTTT.

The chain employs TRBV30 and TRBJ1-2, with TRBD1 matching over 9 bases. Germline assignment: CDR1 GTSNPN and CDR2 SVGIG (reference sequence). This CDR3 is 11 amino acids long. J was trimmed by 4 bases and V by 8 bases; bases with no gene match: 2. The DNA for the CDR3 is TGTGCCCGGGACAGGGTCTATGGCTACACCTTC. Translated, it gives CARDRVYGYTF.

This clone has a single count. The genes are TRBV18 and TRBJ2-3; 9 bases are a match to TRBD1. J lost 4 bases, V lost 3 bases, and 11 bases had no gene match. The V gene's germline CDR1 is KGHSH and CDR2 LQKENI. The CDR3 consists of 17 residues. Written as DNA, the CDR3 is TGTGCCAGCTCACCGACGACCCGGGACAGGGTCTCAGATACGCAGTATTTT. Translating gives CASSPTTRDRVSDTQYF.

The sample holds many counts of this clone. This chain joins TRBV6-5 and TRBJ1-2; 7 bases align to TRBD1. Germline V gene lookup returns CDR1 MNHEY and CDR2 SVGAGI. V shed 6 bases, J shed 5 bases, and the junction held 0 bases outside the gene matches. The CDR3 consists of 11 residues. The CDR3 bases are TGTGCCAGCAGCAGGGGGTATGGCTACACCTTC. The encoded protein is CASSRGYGYTF.

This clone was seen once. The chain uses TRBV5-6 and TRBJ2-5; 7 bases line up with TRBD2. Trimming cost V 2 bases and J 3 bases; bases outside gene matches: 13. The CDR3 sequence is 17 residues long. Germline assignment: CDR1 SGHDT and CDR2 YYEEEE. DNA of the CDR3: TGTGCCAGCAGCTTCTCGGTCGTAGCGGGTCGAAAAGAGACCCAGTACTTC. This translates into CASSFSVVAGRKETQYF. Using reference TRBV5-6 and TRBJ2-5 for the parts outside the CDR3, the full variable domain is DAGVTQSPTHLIKTRGQQVTLRCSPKSGHDTVSWYQQALGQGPQFIFQYYEEEERQRGNFPDRFSGHQFPNYSSELNVNALLLGDSALYLCASSFSVVAGRKETQYFGPGTRLLVL.

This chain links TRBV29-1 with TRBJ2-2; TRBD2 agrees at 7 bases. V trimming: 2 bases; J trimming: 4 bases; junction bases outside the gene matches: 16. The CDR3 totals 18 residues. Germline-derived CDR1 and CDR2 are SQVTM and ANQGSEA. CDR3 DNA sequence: TGCAGCGTTGAACTTCGCGGGAGTTCGCTCCGGGGCACCGGGGAGCTGTTTTTT. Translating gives CSVELRGSSLRGTGELFF.

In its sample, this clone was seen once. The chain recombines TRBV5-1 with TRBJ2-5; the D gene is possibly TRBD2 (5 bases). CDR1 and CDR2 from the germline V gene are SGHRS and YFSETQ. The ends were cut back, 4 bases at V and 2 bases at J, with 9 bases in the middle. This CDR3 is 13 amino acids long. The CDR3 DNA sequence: TGCGCCAGCAGCGTGGACTCACAAGAGACCCAGTACTTC. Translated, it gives CASSVDSQETQYF.

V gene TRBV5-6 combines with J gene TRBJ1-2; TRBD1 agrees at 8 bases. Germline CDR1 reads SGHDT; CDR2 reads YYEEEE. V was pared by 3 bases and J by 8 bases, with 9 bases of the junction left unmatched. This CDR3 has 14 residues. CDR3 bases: TGTGCCAGCAGCTGGGACAGGCCGCTGGGGGGCTACACCTTC. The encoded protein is CASSWDRPLGGYTF.

For the CDR3, the DNA is TGTGCCAGCAGCTTACCTAGCACAGATACGCAGTATTTT. Its protein product is CASSLPSTDTQYF. V gene TRBV7-9 combines with J gene TRBJ2-3; D gene ambiguous. The CDR3 sequence is 13 residues long. CDR1 and CDR2 from the germline V gene are SEHNR and FQNEAQ (reference sequence). V was clipped by 2 bases and J by 0 bases, with 3 bases between them.

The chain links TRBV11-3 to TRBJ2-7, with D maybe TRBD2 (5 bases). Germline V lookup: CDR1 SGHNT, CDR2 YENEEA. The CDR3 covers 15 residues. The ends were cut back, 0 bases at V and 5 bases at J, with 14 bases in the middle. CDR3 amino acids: CASSLEVTHGDEQYF. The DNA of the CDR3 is TGTGCCAGCAGCTTAGAGGTCACACACGGGGACGAGCAGTACTTC. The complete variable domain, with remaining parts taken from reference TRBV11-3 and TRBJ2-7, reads EAGVVQSPRYKIIEKKQPVAFWCNPISGHNTLYWYLQNLGQGPELLIRYENEEAVDDSQLPKDRFSAERLKGVDSTLKIQPAELGDSAVYLCASSLEVTHGDEQYFGPGTRLTVT.

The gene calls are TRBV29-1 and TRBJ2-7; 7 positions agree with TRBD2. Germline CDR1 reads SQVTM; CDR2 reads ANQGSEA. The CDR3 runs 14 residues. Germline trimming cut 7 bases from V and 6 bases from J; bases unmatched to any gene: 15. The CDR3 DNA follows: TGCAGCGGAATGCCCGGGACTAACACTGGCGAGCAGTACTTC. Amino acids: CSGMPGTNTGEQYF.

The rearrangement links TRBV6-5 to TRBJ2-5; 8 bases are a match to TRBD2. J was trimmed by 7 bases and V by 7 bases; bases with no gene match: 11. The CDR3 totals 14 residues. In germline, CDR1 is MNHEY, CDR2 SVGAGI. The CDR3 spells CASKTGGSGVTQYF. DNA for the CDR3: TGTGCCAGCAAAACGGGGGGGTCTGGGGTGACCCAGTACTTC.

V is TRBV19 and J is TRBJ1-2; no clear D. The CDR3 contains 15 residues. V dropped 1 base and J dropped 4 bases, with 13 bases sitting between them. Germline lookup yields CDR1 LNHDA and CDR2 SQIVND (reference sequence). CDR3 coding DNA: TGTGCCAGTAGTATAGGTTACGGCTGGGCCTATGGCTACACCTTC. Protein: CASSIGYGWAYGYTF.

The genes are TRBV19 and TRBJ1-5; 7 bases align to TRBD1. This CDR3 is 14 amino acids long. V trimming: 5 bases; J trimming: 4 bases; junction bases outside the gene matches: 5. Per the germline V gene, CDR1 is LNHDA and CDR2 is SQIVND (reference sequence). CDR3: CASSYPGGNQPQHF. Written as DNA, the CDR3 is TGTGCCAGTAGTTATCCAGGGGGAAATCAGCCCCAGCATTTT.